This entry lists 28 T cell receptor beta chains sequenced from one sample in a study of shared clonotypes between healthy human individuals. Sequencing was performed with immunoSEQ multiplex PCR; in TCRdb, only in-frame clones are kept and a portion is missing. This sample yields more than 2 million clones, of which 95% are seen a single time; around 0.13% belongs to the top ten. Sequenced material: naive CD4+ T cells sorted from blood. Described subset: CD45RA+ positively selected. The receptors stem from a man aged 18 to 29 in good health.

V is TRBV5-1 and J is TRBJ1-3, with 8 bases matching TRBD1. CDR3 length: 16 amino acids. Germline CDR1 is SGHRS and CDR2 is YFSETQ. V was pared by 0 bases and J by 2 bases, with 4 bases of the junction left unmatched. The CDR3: CASSLDTGGAGNTIYF. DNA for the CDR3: TGCGCCAGCAGCTTGGATACAGGGGGTGCTGGAAACACCATATATTTT.

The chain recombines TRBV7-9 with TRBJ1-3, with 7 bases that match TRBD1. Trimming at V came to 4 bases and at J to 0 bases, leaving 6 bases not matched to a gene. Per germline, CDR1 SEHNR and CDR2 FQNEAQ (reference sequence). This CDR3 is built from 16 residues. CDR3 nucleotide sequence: TGTGCCAGCAGCTCGGGACAGACGAACTCTGGAAACACCATATATTTT. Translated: CASSSGQTNSGNTIYF.

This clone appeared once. CDR3 coding DNA: TGTGCCAGCAGTTTGACGGGACTAGTTTCCTACGAGCAGTACTTC. Translating gives CASSLTGLVSYEQYF. The chain couples TRBV28 to TRBJ2-7, with 8 positions matching TRBD2. After removal of 3 bases from V and 1 base from J, the junction contained 5 bases not matched to a gene. Germline assignment: CDR1 MDHEN and CDR2 SYDVKM. This CDR3 region has 15 residues.

CDR3 sequence (DNA): TGTGCCAGCAGTGCCTACGGGACAGCATACGAGCAGTACTTC. Encoded protein: CASSAYGTAYEQYF. The chain has TRBV27 and TRBJ2-7; 7 positions agree with TRBD1. The CDR3 loop spans 14 amino acids. Germline V lookup: CDR1 MNHEY, CDR2 SMNVEV (reference sequence). J lost 4 bases, V lost 5 bases, and 8 bases had no gene match.

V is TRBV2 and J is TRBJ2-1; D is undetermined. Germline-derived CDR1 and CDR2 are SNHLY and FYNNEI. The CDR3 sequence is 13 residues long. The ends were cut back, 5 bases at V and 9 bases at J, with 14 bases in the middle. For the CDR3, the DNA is TGTGCCAGCAGTCAGATTCCCGTGGGTGAGCAGTTCTTC. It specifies CASSQIPVGEQFF.

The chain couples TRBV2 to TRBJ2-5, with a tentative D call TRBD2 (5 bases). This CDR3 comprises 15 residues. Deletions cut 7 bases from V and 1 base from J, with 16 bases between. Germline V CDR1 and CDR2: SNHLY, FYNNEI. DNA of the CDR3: TGTGCCAGCATACTGACGGATGGGAGCCAAGAGACCCAGTACTTC. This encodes CASILTDGSQETQYF.

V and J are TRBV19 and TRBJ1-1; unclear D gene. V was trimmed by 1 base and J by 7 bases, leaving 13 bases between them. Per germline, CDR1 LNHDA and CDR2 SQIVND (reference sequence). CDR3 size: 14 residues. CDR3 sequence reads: CASSIGTLGFEAFF. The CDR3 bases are TGTGCCAGTAGTATAGGGACTTTGGGGTTTGAAGCTTTCTTT.

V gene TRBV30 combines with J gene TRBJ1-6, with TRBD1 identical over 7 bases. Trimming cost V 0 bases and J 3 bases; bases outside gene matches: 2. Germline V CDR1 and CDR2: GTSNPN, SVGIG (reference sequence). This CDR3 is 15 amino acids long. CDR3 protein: CAWSVGQYYNSPLHF. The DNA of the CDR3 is TGTGCCTGGAGTGTGGGACAGTACTATAATTCACCCCTCCACTTT.

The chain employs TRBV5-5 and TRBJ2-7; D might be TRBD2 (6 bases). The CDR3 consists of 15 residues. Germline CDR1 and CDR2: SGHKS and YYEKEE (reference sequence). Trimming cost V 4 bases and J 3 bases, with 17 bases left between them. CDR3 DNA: TGTGCCAGCAGCCGGGACTGGCGGGCGAGCTACGAGCAGTACTTC. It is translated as CASSRDWRASYEQYF.

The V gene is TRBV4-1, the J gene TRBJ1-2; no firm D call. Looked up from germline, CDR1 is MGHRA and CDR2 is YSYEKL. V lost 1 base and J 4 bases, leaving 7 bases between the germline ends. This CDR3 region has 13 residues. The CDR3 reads CASSQGDGYGYTF. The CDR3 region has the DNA TGCGCCAGCAGCCAAGGGGATGGCTATGGCTACACCTTC.

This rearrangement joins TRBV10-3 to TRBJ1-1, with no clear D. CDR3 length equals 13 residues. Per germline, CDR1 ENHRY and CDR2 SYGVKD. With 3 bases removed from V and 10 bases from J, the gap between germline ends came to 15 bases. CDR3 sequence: CAISDSMPLPAFF. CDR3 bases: TGTGCCATCAGTGACAGTATGCCTCTCCCAGCTTTCTTT.

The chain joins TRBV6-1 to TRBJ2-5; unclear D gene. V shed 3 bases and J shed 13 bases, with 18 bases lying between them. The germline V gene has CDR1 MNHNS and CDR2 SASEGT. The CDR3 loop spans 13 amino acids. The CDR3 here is CASSEEQTLLPYF. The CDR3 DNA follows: TGTGCCAGCAGTGAGGAACAGACCCTGCTTCCGTACTTC.

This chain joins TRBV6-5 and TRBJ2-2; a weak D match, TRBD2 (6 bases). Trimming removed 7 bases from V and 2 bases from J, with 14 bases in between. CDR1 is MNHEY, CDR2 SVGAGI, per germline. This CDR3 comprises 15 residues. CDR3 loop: CASTPIADNTGELFF. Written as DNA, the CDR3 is TGTGCCAGCACCCCCATAGCGGATAACACCGGGGAGCTGTTTTTT.

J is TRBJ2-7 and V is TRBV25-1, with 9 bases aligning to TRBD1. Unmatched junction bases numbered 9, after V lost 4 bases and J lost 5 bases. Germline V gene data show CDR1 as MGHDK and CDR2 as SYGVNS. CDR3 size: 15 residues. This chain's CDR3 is CASSGVGQGPDEQYF. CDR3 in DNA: TGTGCCAGCAGTGGGGTGGGACAGGGCCCCGACGAGCAGTACTTC.

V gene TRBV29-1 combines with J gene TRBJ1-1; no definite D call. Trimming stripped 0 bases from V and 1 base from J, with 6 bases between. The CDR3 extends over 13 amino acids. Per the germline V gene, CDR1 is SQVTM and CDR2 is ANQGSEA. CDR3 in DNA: TGCAGCGTTGAAGAGTTCGAGAACACTGAAGCTTTCTTT. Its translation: CSVEEFENTEAFF.

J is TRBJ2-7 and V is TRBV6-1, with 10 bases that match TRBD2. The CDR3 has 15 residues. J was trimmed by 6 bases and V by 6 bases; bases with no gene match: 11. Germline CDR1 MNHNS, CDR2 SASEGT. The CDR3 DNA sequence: TGTGCCAGCAGCCAGACTACGGGACTAGCGCGCGAGCAGTACTTC. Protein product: CASSQTTGLAREQYF.

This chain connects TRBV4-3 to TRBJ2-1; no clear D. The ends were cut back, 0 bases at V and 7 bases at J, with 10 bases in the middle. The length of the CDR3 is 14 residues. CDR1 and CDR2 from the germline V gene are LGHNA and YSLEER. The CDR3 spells CASSQDIMGNEQFF. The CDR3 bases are TGCGCCAGCAGCCAAGATATCATGGGGAATGAGCAGTTCTTC.

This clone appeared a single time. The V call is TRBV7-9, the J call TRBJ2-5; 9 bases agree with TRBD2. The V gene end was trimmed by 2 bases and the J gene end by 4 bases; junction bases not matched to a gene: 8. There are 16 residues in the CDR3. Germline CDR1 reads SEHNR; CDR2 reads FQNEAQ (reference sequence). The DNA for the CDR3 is TGTGCCAGCAGCTTACTGGCGGGAGGGTTTCGAGAGACCCAGTACTTC. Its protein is CASSLLAGGFRETQYF.

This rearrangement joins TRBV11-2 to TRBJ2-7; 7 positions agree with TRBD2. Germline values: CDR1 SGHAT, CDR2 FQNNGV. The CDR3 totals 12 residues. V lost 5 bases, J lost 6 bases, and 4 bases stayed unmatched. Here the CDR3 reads CASSPGLIEQYF. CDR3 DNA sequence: TGTGCCAGCAGCCCGGGACTAATCGAGCAGTACTTC.

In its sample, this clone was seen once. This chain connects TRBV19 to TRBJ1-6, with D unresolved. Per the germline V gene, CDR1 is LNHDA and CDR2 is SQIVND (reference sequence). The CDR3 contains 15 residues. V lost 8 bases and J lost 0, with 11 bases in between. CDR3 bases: TGTGCCAGTTCCACGCTCAGCTCCTATAATTCACCCCTCCACTTT. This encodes CASSTLSSYNSPLHF.

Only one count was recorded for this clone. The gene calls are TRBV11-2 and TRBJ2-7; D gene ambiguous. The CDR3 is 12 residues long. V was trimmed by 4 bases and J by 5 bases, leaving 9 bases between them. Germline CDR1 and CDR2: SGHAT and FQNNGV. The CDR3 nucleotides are TGTGCCAGCAGCTCCAACACCCACGAGCAGTACTTC. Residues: CASSSNTHEQYF.

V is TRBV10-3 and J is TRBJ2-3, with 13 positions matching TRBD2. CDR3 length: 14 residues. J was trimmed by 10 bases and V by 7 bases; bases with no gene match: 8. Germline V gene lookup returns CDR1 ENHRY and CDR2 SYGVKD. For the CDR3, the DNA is TGTGCCATCACCGACGGACTAGCGGGAGCTGCGCAGTATTTT. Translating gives CAITDGLAGAAQYF.

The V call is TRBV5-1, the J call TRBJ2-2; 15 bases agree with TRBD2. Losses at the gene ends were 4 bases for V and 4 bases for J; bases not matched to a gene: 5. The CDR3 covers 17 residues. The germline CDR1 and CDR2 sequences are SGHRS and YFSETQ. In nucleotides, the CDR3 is TGCGCCAGCAGCGGGACTAGCGGGAGGCACGGCACCGGGGAGCTGTTTTTT. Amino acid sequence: CASSGTSGRHGTGELFF.

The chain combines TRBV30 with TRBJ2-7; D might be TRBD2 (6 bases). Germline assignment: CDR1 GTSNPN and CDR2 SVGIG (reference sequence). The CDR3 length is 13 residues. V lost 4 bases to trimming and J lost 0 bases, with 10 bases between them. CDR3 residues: CAWTGAVSYEQYF. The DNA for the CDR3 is TGTGCCTGGACGGGAGCCGTCTCCTACGAGCAGTACTTC.

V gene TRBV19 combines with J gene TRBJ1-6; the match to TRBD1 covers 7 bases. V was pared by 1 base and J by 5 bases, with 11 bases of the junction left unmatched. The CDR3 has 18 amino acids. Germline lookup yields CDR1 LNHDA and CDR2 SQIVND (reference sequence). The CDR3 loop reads CASSIGDRPKGNNSPLHF. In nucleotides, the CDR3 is TGTGCCAGTAGTATAGGGGACAGACCTAAGGGGAATAATTCACCCCTCCACTTT.

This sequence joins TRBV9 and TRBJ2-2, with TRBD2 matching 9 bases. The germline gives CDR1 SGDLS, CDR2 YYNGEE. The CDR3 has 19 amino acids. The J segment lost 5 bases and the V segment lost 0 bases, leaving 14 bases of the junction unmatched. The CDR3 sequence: CASSVEGVIAGVGTGELFF. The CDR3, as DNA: TGTGCCAGCAGCGTAGAGGGGGTAATAGCGGGAGTAGGGACCGGGGAGCTGTTTTTT.

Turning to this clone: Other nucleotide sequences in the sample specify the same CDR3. Here the CDR3 reads CASSLGGQGYEQYF. CDR3 sequence (DNA): TGTGCCAGCAGCTTGGGAGGACAGGGTTACGAGCAGTACTTC. The chain is built from TRBV5-4 and TRBJ2-7; 8 nucleotides agree with TRBD1. CDR3 size: 14 residues. Germline V gene lookup returns CDR1 SGHNT and CDR2 YYREEE (reference sequence). Trimming cost V 0 bases and J 4 bases; bases outside gene matches: 3. Supplemented by reference TRBV5-4 and TRBJ2-7, the full variable domain reads ETGVTQSPTHLIKTRGQQVTLRCSSQSGHNTVSWYQQALGQGPQFIFQYYREEENGRGNFPPRFSGLQFPNYSSELNVNALELDDSALYLCASSLGGQGYEQYFGPGTRLTVT.

The CDR3 DNA reads TGTGCCAGCAGCCAAGATCTATCGGGGGACTACGAGCAGTACTTC. It is translated as CASSQDLSGDYEQYF. This rearrangement joins TRBV4-2 to TRBJ2-7, with D possibly TRBD2 on 6 matching bases. The V gene lost 0 bases and the J gene lost 3 bases, with 12 bases spanning the gap. CDR1 and CDR2 (germline): LGHNA, YNFKEQ. The CDR3 extends over 15 amino acids.